This T cell receptor beta chain was retrieved from a study of CD8+CD57+ T cells in acquired aplastic anemia. The sample holds many counts of this clonotype. What it binds is unknown. Using genomic DNA as the template, TCR beta VDJ and CDR3 profiling was carried out. TCRdb re-analysed the reads in MiXCR, keeping a single row per CDR3 protein. The sample has about 130,000 distinct CDR3 sequences, over 45% seen once; the top ten hold under 3%. Study outcomes and limitations: Between patients and controls, CD8+ Simpson's diversity did not vary significantly.

Sample: sorted CD4+, CD8+, or CD8+CD57+ T cells (not recorded which) from PBMCs. The receptor comes from a human donor in good health, serving as a control.

The DNA for the CDR3 is TGTGCCAGCATTTATGGGCCGAACACCGGGGAGCTGTTTTTT. This sequence encodes CASIYGPNTGELFF. This chain links TRBV2 with TRBJ2-2; no clear D gene. Deletions cut 7 bases from V and 0 bases from J, with 9 bases between. CDR3 length: 14 amino acids. CDR1 SNHLY and CDR2 FYNNEI come from the germline V gene.